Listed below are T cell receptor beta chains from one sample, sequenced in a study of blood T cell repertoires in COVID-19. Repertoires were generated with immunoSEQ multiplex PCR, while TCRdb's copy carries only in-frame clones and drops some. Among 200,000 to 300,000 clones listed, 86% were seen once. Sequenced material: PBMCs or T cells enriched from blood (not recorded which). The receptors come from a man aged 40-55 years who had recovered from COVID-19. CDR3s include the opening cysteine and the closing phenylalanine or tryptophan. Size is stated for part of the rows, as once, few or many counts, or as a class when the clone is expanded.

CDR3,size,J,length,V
CASSLWGLGEAYGQYF,NA,TRBJ2-7,16,TRBV27
CASSEIGYGYTF,NA,TRBJ1-2,12,TRBV6-1
CASSQTFGTGFGEKLFF,NA,TRBJ1-4,17,TRBV3-1/TRBV3-2
CASSQEVGDNEKLFF,NA,TRBJ1-4,15,TRBV3-1/TRBV3-2
CATRPEGQWEDTQYF,NA,TRBJ2-3,15,TRBV6-5
CASTLTPATNEKLFF,NA,TRBJ1-4,15,TRBV19
CASRPQGGSPLHF,NA,TRBJ1-6,13,TRBV6-5
CASSLGTGGTQYF,NA,TRBJ2-3,13,TRBV5-5
CSVATGGNQPQHF,NA,TRBJ1-5,13,TRBV29-1
CASRPFSGSSYNEQFF,NA,TRBJ2-1,16,TRBV28
CASSRSTSGRAAQETQYF,NA,TRBJ2-5,18,TRBV5-1
CASSIYRTGNQPQHF,NA,TRBJ1-5,15,TRBV19
CASSLAGGHPDTQYF,NA,TRBJ2-3,15,TRBV7-2
CASSEQGAYDGYTF,once,TRBJ1-2,14,TRBV5-1
CASSPGFRGGYTF,NA,TRBJ1-2,13,TRBV6-5
CASSLAGEVNEQFF,NA,TRBJ2-1,14,TRBV27
CASSYRPGYGYTF,NA,TRBJ1-2,13,TRBV6-2/TRBV6-3
CAISETTTGANYGYTF,NA,TRBJ1-2,16,TRBV10-3
CASSSQVNTEAFF,few,TRBJ1-1,13,TRBV27
CASRGGLGTDTQYF,NA,TRBJ2-3,14,TRBV9
CASSFSSQNDYGYTF,NA,TRBJ1-2,15,TRBV27
CATSRAWNTEAFF,NA,TRBJ1-1,13,TRBV15
CASASGAYPYTQYF,NA,TRBJ2-3,14,TRBV2
CAIGTGGSGNQPQHF,NA,TRBJ1-5,15,TRBV6-5
CAISSAQGIPGGFNQPQHF,NA,TRBJ1-5,19,TRBV10-3
CASSQDRVNNEQFF,once,TRBJ2-1,14,TRBV4-3
CAPVEGASTDTQYF,NA,TRBJ2-3,14,TRBV19
CASSISGRYTQYF,NA,TRBJ2-3,13,TRBV27
CASSTAGDTQYF,NA,TRBJ2-3,12,TRBV5-1
CASRLSGTSSGQQYF,NA,TRBJ2-7,15,TRBV6-5
CASSLLAGGYNEQFF,once,TRBJ2-1,15,TRBV6-5
CASALPVDNYGNQPQHF,NA,TRBJ1-5,17,TRBV18
CATGRDYYEQYF,NA,TRBJ2-7,12,TRBV2
CAWKGLAGYTDTQYF,once,TRBJ2-3,15,TRBV30